Listed here are 3 T cell receptor beta chains from one sample, sequenced in a study of beta chain features in type 1 diabetes. Regarding the study as a whole: For Type 1 diabetes patients, all four CD4+ subsets carried TCRB CDR3s that were moderately but significantly shorter.

What was sequenced were expressed TCRB transcripts, since all of the isolated RNA had been reverse transcribed. This table comes from immunoSEQ multiplex PCR, and its TCRdb copy is limited to in-frame clones, with some not included. Of almost 350,000 clones in the sample, over 7% were seen once. Their antigens remain unidentified. Sequencing was done on a sample of central memory CD4+ T cells from blood. The source of these receptors is a man aged 30 to 45 with type 1 diabetes.

This clone was detected a few times. The rearrangement joins TRBV5-1 to TRBJ2-6; D perhaps matches TRBD1 (5 bases). With 1 base removed from V and 1 base from J, the gap between germline ends came to 9 bases. The germline V gene encodes CDR1 SGHRS and CDR2 YFSETQ. The CDR3 is 16 amino acids. The CDR3 loop is CASSLPPGSGANVLTF. The CDR3 nucleotides read TGCGCCAGCAGCTTGCCCCCAGGGTCTGGGGCCAACGTCCTGACTTTC.

The V gene is TRBV2, the J gene TRBJ2-2, with TRBD1 matching 10 bases. Trimming cost V 5 bases and J 6 bases; bases outside gene matches: 3. CDR1 and CDR2 from the germline V gene are SNHLY and FYNNEI. The CDR3 spans 14 residues. CDR3 coding DNA: TGTGCCAGCAGTCGGACAGGGGGTGCCGGGGAGCTGTTTTTT. Translation gives CASSRTGGAGELFF.

This clone came up a few times. The V gene is TRBV29-1, the J gene TRBJ1-2; 8 positions agree with TRBD1. Looked up from germline, CDR1 is SQVTM and CDR2 is ANQGSEA. Germline trimming cut 6 bases from V and 4 bases from J; bases unmatched to any gene: 7. This CDR3 region has 13 residues. The CDR3 nucleotides read TGCAGCGTCATACGGACAGGGAGCTATGGCTACACCTTC. Amino acids: CSVIRTGSYGYTF. Using reference TRBV29-1 and TRBJ1-2 for the parts outside the CDR3, the full variable domain is SAVISQKPSRDICQRGTSLTIQCQVDSQVTMMFWYRQQPGQSLTLIATANQGSEATYESGFVIDKFPISRPNLTFSTLTVSNMSPEDSSIYLCSVIRTGSYGYTFGSGTRLTVV.